This paragraph covers one TCR beta chain sequence. Its antigen is not identified. Produced via immunoSEQ multiplex PCR; TCRdb's table is partial and in-frame only. The sample lists 70,000 to 80,000 clones, about 81% occurring once. This entry comes from a study of OX40 agonist ivuxolimab in advanced cancers. Background on the study: The treatment was a fully human IgG2 OX40 agonist, ivuxolimab. Participants averaged roughly 60 years of age (range roughly 23 to 90) and were 82.7% male.

V lost 7 bases, J lost 4 bases, and 9 bases stayed unmatched. Per the germline V gene, CDR1 is LNHDA and CDR2 is SQIVND (reference sequence). The CDR3 consists of 16 residues. Study observations and caveats: The study found among the lowest clonal expansion in partial responders at 0.1-3.0 mg/kg. Expanded clones tended on average to be more numerous among CD8+ T cells than CD4+.

The origin of this receptor is an adult with an advanced solid tumor such as melanoma, head and neck, liver or kidney cancer. The sequencing used CD4+ or CD8+ T cells sorted from blood, collected in a trial of the OX40 agonist ivuxolimab. The chain joins TRBV19 to TRBJ2-3; 12 bases match TRBD2. CDR3 region: CASISLAGGYADTQYF. The CDR3 coding sequence is TGTGCCAGTATTTCGCTAGCGGGAGGGTACGCAGATACGCAGTATTTT.